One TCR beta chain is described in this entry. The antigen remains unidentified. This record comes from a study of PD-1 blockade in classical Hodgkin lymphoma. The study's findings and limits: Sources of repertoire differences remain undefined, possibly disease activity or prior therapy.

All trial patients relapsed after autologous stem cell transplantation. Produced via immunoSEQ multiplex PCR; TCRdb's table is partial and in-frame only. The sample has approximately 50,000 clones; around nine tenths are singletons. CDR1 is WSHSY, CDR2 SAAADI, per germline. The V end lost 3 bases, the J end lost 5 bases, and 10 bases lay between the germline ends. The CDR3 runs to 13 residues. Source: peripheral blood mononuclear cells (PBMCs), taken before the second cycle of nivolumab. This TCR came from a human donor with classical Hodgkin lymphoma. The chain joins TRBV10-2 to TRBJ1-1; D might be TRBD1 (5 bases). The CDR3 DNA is TGCGCCAGCAGTGAATGGCGGGGGACTGAAGCTTTCTTT. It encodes CASSEWRGTEAFF.